There are many counts of the clone carrying this T cell receptor beta chain. TCRdb reprocessed the RACE reads with MiXCR, giving one entry per CDR3 protein. The sample includes about 80,000 distinct CDR3 sequences, 10% of them seen just once. This sample stems from a study of human T cells and chemical hapten exposure. Time point defined: patch test 1, 2 weeks after DPC sensitization. The treatment is: therapeutic diphenylcyclopropenone sensitization with weekly scalp DPC. Per germline, CDR1 SQVTM and CDR2 ANQGSEA. The J segment lost 3 bases and the V segment lost 7 bases, leaving 8 bases of the junction unmatched. The CDR3 consists of 14 residues.

The V gene is TRBV29-1, the J gene TRBJ2-3; 9 positions match TRBD2. This clonotype originated in a woman between 45 and 60 years old with alopecia areata. Some clones in this sample may be carry-over from other donors' samples. Sequences were derived from whole blood, sampled in connection with sensitization to the hapten diphenylcyclopropenone (DPC). The CDR3 loop reads CSAAPSGNTDTQYF. The CDR3, as DNA: TGCAGCGCTGCACCTAGCGGGAATACAGATACGCAGTATTTT.